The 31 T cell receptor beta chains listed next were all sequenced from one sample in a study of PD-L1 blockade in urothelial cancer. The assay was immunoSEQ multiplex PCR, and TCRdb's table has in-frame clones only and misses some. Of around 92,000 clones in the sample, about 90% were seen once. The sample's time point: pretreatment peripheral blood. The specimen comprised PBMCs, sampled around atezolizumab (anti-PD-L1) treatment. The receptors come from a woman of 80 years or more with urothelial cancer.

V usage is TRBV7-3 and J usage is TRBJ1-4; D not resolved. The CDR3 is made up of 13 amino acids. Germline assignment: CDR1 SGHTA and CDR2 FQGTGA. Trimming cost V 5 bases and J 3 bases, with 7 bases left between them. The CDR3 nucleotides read TGTGCCAGCAGCACGCAGGCTAATGAAAAACTGTTTTTT. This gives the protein CASSTQANEKLFF.

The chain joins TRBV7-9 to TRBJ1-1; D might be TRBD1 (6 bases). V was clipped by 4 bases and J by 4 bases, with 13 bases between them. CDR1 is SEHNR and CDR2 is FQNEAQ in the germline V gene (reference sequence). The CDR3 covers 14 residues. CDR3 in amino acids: CASSSRGKGTEAFF. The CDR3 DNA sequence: TGTGCCAGCAGCTCCAGGGGAAAGGGCACTGAAGCTTTCTTT.

CDR3 DNA sequence: TGTGCCTGGAGTTCGACAGGGGTGAGCACTGAAGCTTTCTTT. Translated, it gives CAWSSTGVSTEAFF. The chain uses TRBV30 and TRBJ1-1; TRBD1 agrees at 8 bases. The CDR3 totals 14 residues. Germline CDR1 reads GTSNPN; CDR2 reads SVGIG (reference sequence). V trimming: 2 bases; J trimming: 4 bases; junction bases outside the gene matches: 6.

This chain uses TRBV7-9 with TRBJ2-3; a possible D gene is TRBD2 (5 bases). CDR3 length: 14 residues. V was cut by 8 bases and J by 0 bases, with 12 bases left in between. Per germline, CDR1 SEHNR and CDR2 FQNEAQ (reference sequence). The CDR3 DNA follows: TGTGCCAGCGACGGGGAGCGGAGCACAGATACGCAGTATTTT. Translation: CASDGERSTDTQYF.

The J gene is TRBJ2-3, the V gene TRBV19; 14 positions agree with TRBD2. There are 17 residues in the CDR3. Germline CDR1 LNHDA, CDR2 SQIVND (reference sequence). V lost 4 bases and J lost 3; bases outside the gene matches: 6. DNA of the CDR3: TGTGCCAGTAGTAAGGGGACTAGCGGGAGTGAAACAGATACGCAGTATTTT. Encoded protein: CASSKGTSGSETDTQYF.

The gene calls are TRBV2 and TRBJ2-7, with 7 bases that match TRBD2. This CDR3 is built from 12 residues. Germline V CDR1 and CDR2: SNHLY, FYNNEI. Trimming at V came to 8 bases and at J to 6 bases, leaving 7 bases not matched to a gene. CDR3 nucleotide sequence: TGTGCCAGCTTTGGGGGGGTGGGCGAGCAGTACTTC. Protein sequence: CASFGGVGEQYF.

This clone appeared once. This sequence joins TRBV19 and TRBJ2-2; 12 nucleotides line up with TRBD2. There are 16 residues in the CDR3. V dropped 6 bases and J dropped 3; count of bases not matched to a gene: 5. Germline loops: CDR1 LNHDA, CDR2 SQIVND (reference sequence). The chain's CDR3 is CASRNLAGGDTGELFF. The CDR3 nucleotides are TGTGCCAGTAGGAACCTAGCGGGAGGGGACACCGGGGAGCTGTTTTTT.

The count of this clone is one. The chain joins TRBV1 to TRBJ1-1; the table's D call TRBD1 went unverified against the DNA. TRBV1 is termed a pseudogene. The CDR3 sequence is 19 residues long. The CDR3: CTSSQDTSTGNRGDTEAFF. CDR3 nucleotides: TGCACCAGCAGCCAAGATACATCGACAGGGAATAGGGGTGACACTGAAGCTTTCTTT.

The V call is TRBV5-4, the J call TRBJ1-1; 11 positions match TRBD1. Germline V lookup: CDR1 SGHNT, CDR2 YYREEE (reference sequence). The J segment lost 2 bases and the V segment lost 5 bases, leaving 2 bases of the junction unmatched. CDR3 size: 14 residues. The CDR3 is CASRGQGANTEAFF. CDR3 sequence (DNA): TGTGCCAGCAGAGGACAGGGGGCCAACACTGAAGCTTTCTTT.

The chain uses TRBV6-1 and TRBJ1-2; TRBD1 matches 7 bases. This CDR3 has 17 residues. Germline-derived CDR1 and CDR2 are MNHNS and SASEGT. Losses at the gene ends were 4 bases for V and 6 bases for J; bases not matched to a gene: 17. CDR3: CASSGPSGTDRTNGYTF. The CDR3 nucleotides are TGTGCCAGCAGTGGACCCTCCGGGACAGATCGTACCAATGGCTACACCTTC.

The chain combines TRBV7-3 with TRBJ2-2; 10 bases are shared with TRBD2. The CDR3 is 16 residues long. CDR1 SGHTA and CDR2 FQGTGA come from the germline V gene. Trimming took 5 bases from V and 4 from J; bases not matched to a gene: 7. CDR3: CASSAGTSAGTGELFF. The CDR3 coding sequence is TGTGCCAGCAGCGCCGGGACTAGCGCGGGCACCGGGGAGCTGTTTTTT.

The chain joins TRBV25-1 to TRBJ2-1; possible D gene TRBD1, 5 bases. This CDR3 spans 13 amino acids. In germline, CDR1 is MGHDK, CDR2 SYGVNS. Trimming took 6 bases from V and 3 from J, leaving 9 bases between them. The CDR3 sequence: CASRSGNYNEQFF. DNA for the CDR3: TGTGCCAGCAGGTCAGGGAACTACAATGAGCAGTTCTTC.

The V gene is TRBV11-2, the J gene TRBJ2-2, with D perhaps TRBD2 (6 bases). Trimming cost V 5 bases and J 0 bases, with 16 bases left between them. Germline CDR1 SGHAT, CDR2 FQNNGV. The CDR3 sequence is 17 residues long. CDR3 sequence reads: CASSPRDWTANTGELFF. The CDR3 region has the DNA TGTGCCAGCAGCCCACGGGACTGGACCGCGAACACCGGGGAGCTGTTTTTT.

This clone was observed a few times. This chain's CDR3 is CASNVLPGTEAFF. CDR3 in DNA: TGTGCCAGCAATGTCCTTCCGGGGACTGAAGCTTTCTTT. J is TRBJ1-1 and V is TRBV2, with D unclear. The ends were cut back, 7 bases at V and 5 bases at J, with 14 bases in the middle. CDR1 is SNHLY and CDR2 is FYNNEI in the germline V gene. The CDR3 totals 13 residues. Based on the CDR3 plus reference TRBV2 and TRBJ1-1, the full variable domain is EPEVTQTPSHQVTQMGQEVILRCVPISNHLYFYWYRQILGQKVEFLVSFYNNEISEKSEIFDDQFSVERPDGSNFTLKIRSTKLEDSAMYFCASNVLPGTEAFFGQGTRLTVV.

CDR3 sequence reads: CAWIFQWRAPTSYGYTF. Here the CDR3 DNA reads TGTGCCTGGATTTTCCAGTGGAGAGCCCCTACCAGCTATGGCTACACCTTC. The chain links TRBV30 to TRBJ1-2; D remains unclear. CDR1 is GTSNPN and CDR2 is SVGIG in the germline V gene (reference sequence). V dropped 4 bases and J dropped 4 bases, with 25 bases sitting between them. The CDR3 spans 17 residues. Drawing the rest from reference TRBV30 and TRBJ1-2, the complete variable domain is SQTIHQWPATLVQPVGSPLSLECTVEGTSNPNLYWYRQAAGRGLQLLFYSVGIGQISSEVPQNLSASRPQDRQFILSSKKLLLSDSGFYLCAWIFQWRAPTSYGYTFGSGTRLTVV.

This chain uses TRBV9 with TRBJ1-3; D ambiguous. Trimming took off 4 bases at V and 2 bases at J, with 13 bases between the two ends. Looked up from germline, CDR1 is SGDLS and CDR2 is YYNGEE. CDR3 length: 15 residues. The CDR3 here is CASSLGGFAGNTIYF. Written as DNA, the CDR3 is TGTGCCAGCAGCCTGGGAGGCTTTGCTGGAAACACCATATATTTT. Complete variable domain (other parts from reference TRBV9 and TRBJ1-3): DSGVTQTPKHLITATGQRVTLRCSPRSGDLSVYWYQQSLDQGLQFLIQYYNGEERAKGNILERFSAQQFPDLHSELNLSSLELGDSALYFCASSLGGFAGNTIYFGEGSWLTVV.

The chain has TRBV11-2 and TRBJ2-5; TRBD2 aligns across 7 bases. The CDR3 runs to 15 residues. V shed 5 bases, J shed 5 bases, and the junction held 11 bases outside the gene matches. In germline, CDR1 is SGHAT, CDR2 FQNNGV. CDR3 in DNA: TGTGCCAGCAGCCGGGAGGAGGGGCTCGGTGAGACCCAGTACTTC. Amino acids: CASSREEGLGETQYF. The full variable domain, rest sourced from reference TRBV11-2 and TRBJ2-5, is EAGVAQSPRYKIIEKRQSVAFWCNPISGHATLYWYQQILGQGPKLLIQFQNNGVVDDSQLPKDRFSAERLKGVDSTLKIQPAKLEDSAVYLCASSREEGLGETQYFGPGTRLLVL.

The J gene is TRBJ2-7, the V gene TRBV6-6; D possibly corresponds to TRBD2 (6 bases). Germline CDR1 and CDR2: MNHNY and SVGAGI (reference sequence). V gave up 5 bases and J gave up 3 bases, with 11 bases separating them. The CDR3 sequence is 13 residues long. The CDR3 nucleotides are TGTGCCAGCAGTGGGGGACTGAGCTACGAGCAGTACTTC. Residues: CASSGGLSYEQYF.

CDR3 bases: TGTGCCAGCAGATCACCAAGCCAGGGGACTAGCGGGAGCAATGAGCAGTTCTTC. Translation gives CASRSPSQGTSGSNEQFF. The chain recombines TRBV27 with TRBJ2-1, with TRBD2 matching over 14 bases. The germline V gene encodes CDR1 MNHEY and CDR2 SMNVEV (reference sequence). The CDR3 totals 18 residues. The trim removed 6 bases at V and 6 bases at J, leaving 13 bases unmatched.

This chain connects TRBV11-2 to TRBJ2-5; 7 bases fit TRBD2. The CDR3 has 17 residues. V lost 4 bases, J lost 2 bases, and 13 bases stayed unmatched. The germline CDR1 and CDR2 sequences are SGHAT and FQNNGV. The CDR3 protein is CASSSLGGSGSQETQYF. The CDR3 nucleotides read TGTGCCAGCAGCTCCTTGGGGGGGAGTGGCAGTCAAGAGACCCAGTACTTC.

CDR3 nucleotides: TGTGCCAGCAGCTCAGTTGTTAGCAATCAGCCCCAGCATTTT. Its translation: CASSSVVSNQPQHF. The chain is built from TRBV5-6 and TRBJ1-5; no definite D call. Trimming left V 3 bases short and J 0 bases short, with 7 bases between. The length of the CDR3 is 14 residues. The V gene's germline CDR1 is SGHDT and CDR2 YYEEEE.

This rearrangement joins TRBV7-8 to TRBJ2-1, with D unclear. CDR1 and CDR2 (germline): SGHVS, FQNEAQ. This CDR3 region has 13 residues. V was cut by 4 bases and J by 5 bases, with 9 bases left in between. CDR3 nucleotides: TGTGCCAGCAGCTACCGAACTGACAATGAGCAGTTCTTC. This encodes CASSYRTDNEQFF.

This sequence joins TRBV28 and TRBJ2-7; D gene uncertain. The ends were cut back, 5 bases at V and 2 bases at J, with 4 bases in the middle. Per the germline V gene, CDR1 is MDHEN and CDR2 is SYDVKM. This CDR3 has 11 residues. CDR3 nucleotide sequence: TGTGCCAGCAGTCCAACCTACGAGCAGTACTTC. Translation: CASSPTYEQYF.

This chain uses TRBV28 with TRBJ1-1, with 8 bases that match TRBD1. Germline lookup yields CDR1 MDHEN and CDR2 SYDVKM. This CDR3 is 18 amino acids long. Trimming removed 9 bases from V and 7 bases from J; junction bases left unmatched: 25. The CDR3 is CASYPVAGGPSSSIEAFF. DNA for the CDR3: TGTGCCAGTTATCCGGTGGCAGGGGGCCCTTCGAGTTCCATTGAAGCTTTCTTT.

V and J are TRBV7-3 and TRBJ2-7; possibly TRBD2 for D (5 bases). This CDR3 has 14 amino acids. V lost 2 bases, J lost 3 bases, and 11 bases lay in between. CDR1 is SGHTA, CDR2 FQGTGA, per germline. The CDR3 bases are TGTGCCAGCAGCTTATTGTCTGGAGGCTACGAGCAGTACTTC. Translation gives CASSLLSGGYEQYF.

The CDR3 DNA is TGTGCCAGCAGCTATGGTACAGGGTTCGGAGATCAGCCCCAGCATTTT. Translating gives CASSYGTGFGDQPQHF. The chain joins TRBV7-6 to TRBJ1-5; D is perhaps TRBD1 (6 bases). The CDR3 has 16 amino acids. Trimming cost V 4 bases and J 5 bases, with 18 bases left between them. Germline V gives CDR1 SGHVS, CDR2 FNYEAQ. The variable domain in full, with the rest retrieved from reference TRBV7-6 and TRBJ1-5, is GAGVSQSPRYKVTKRGQDVALRCDPISGHVSLYWYRQALGQGPEFLTYFNYEAQQDKSGLPNDRFSAERPEGSISTLTIQRTEQRDSAMYRCASSYGTGFGDQPQHFGDGTRLSIL.

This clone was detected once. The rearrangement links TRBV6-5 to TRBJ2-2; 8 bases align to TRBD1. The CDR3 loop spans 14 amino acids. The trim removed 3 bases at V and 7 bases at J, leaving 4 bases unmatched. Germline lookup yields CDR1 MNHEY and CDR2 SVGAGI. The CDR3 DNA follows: TGTGCCAGCAGTTATTCAGGGGGCTTCGGGGAGCTGTTTTTT. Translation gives CASSYSGGFGELFF.

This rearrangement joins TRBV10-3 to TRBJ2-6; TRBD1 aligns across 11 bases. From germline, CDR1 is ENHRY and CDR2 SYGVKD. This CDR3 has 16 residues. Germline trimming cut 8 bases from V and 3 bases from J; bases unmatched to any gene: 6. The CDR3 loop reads CAISGQGDSGANVLTF. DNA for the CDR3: TGTGCCATCTCGGGACAGGGGGATAGTGGGGCCAACGTCCTGACTTTC.

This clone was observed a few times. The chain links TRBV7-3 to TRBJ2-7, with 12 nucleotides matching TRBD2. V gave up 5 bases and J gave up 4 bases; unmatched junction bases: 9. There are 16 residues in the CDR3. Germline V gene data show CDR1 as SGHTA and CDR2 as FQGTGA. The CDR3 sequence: CASSAAGTSGLYEQYF. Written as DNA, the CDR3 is TGTGCCAGCAGCGCAGCCGGGACTAGCGGGCTATACGAGCAGTACTTC.

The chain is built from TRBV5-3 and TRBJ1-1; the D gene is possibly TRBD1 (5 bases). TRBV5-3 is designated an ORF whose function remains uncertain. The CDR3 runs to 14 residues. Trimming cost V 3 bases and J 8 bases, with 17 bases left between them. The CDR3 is CARSCREGWYEAFF. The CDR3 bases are TGTGCCAGAAGCTGCAGGGAAGGGTGGTACGAAGCTTTCTTT.

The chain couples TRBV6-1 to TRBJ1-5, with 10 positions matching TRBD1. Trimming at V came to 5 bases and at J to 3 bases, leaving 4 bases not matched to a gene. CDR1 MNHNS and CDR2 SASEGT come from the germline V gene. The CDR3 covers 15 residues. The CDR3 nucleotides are TGTGCCAGCAGTTGGACAGGGGGTTACAATCAGCCCCAGCATTTT. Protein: CASSWTGGYNQPQHF.